Detailed here is one T cell receptor beta chain. This specimen belongs to a study of blood T cell repertoires in COVID-19. Study-level information: PBMCs, B-cell-depleted T cells, or T cells provided the cDNA or gDNA that made up the material.

Ages ranged from about 18 to 90 years, with residence in approximately 23 US areas. Participants reported their clinical history, and cohort assignment relied on those reports. Symptom resolution, clearance, or two negative PCRs marked donors in Cohort 3 as recovered. Profiled with immunoSEQ multiplex PCR; TCRdb holds only in-frame clones, not every one. This sample carries a few hundred thousand clones, approximately 87% of them seen once, and the ten largest clones take about 10%. Between the trimmed V and J ends, which lost 5 bases and 5 bases, there was a span of 12 bases. Looked up from germline, CDR1 is MGHRA and CDR2 is YSYEKL. CDR3 length equals 13 residues.

The origin of this receptor is a woman aged 45-65 years who had recovered from COVID-19. The chain couples TRBV4-1 to TRBJ1-2; D not resolved. Sequencing used PBMCs or T cells enriched from blood (not recorded which). This CDR3 is CASSMLTDYGYTF. The CDR3 bases are TGCGCCAGCAGCATGCTGACTGATTATGGCTACACCTTC.